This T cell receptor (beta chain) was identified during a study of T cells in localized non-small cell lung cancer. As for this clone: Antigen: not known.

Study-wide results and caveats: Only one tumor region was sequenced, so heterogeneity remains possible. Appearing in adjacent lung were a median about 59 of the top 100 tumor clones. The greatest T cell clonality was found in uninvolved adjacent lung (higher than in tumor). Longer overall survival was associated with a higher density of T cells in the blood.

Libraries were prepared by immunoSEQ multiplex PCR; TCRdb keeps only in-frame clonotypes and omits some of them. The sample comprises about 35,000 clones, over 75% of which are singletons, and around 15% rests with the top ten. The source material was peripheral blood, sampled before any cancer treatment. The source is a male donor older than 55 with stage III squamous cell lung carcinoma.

The CDR3 DNA follows: TGTGCCAGCAGCTTGGGGGACAAGGAGGTACGAGAGACCCAGTACTTC. Translated: CASSLGDKEVRETQYF. This chain connects TRBV5-4 to TRBJ2-5; D perhaps matches TRBD1 (6 bases). V was shortened by 0 bases and J by 4 bases, with 16 bases between the two germline ends. The CDR3 runs 16 residues. Looked up from germline, CDR1 is SGHNT and CDR2 is YYREEE (reference sequence).